The rows below give T cell receptor beta chains drawn from one sample of a study of blood T cell repertoires in COVID-19. Profiling relied on immunoSEQ multiplex PCR, and the TCRdb table lists in-frame clones only, not all of them. The sample includes about 190,000 clones, under 80% of them seen just once. Specimen: peripheral blood. These receptors were taken from a woman aged 45-59 years with acute or convalescent COVID-19. Both conserved end residues are part of each CDR3. The D gene is left open where the match is weak. A row's size may be missing; if present it is once, few, many or a size class.

D,V,J,size,DNA,CDR3
NA,TRBV10-3,TRBJ1-2,once,TGTGCCATCAGCGAACAGGGAAATGGCTACACCTTC,CAISEQGNGYTF
TRBD1,TRBV10-2,TRBJ1-1,NA,TGCGCCAGCACAAGAGCGGGACAGGGTCAAAGGGAAGCTTTCTTT,CASTRAGQGQREAFF
NA,TRBV19,TRBJ2-7,NA,TGTGCCAGTAGTATAGGGCGGCAGGGGGGCGAGCAGTACTTC,CASSIGRQGGEQYF
NA,TRBV10-3,TRBJ1-6,NA,TGTGCCATCAGTGTACAGGCTATTAATTCACCCCTCCACTTT,CAISVQAINSPLHF
TRBD2,TRBV9,TRBJ2-7,many,TGTGCCAGCAGCGTCAACCCGCGGGGGATCGGGAACGAGCAGTACTTC,CASSVNPRGIGNEQYF
TRBD1,TRBV25-1,TRBJ2-2,NA,TGTGCCAGCAGTGAATGGCGGCAGGGGGACACCGGGGAGCTGTTTTTT,CASSEWRQGDTGELFF
NA,TRBV2,TRBJ1-5,NA,TGTGCCAGCGGGAGAAGGGCAGAGCCCCAGCATTTT,CASGRRAEPQHF
TRBD2,TRBV7-6,TRBJ2-7,NA,TGTGCCAGCAGCCCCGGACTAGCGGGAGAAAGCTCCTACGAGCAGTACTTC,CASSPGLAGESSYEQYF
NA,TRBV7-8,TRBJ1-1,NA,TGTGCCAGCAGCGCCTCGACAGTGAACACTGAAGCTTTCTTT,CASSASTVNTEAFF
NA,TRBV6-1,TRBJ2-6,NA,TGTGCCAGCAGTGAGCGGGGCTTTGGCTCTGGGGCCAACGTCCTGACTTTC,CASSERGFGSGANVLTF
TRBD2,TRBV19,TRBJ2-7,NA,TGTGCCAGTAGTAGGACTAGCGGGGGAAGTGGCTACGAGCAGTACTTC,CASSRTSGGSGYEQYF
TRBD1,TRBV6-5,TRBJ1-1,few,TGTGCCAGCAGATTAAACAGGGGGCGGAACACTGAAGCTTTCTTT,CASRLNRGRNTEAFF
NA,TRBV5-4,TRBJ1-1,NA,TGTGCCAGCAGCCCTCCAATTGCAGGAGGGATGCTTGCCTCGGAAGCTTTCTTT,CASSPPIAGGMLASEAFF
TRBD1,TRBV6-6,TRBJ2-3,NA,TGTGCCAGCAGTTTAGGACAGGGGACAGATACGCAGTATTTT,CASSLGQGTDTQYF
NA,TRBV7-2,TRBJ2-3,NA,TGTGCCAGCAGCTTAGCGCTAGGAGGGGATACGCAGTATTTT,CASSLALGGDTQYF
TRBD2,TRBV7-9,TRBJ2-7,NA,TGTGCCAGCAGCTCGACTAGCGGGAGGGCCAAGGGCGAGCAGTACTTC,CASSSTSGRAKGEQYF